A single T cell receptor beta chain is shown here with its context. No antigen is known for it. This sample is drawn from a study of shared clonotypes between healthy human individuals. General study findings and limits: The naive CD4 repertoires of several donors were compared, and roughly 5% of clonotypes were shared. Clonotype sharing among donors was expected to depend on sequencing depth.

The healthy adult donors were HIV-negative and reported no recent acute infections or vaccinations. In the CD4+ fraction, cells were divided into CD45RA+ naive and CD45RA-negative memory subsets. The CDR3 is 15 residues long. After removal of 2 bases from V and 10 bases from J, the junction contained 10 bases not matched to a gene. The germline V gene has CDR1 KGHSH and CDR2 LQKENI. Here immunoSEQ multiplex PCR was the method, and the copy in TCRdb shows in-frame clones only, minus some. The sample records about 2.3 million clones, about 92% being singletons. This TCR came from a man aged 18 to 29 in good health. Some clones in this sample may be carry-over from other donors' samples. V gene TRBV18 combines with J gene TRBJ1-1; 10 nucleotides align to TRBD1. Sample: naive CD4+ T cells from PBMCs. The subset denotes: CD45RA+ positively selected. This CDR3 reads CASSPVGQGDGGAFF. The DNA of the CDR3 is TGTGCCAGCTCACCAGTTGGACAGGGGGACGGTGGAGCTTTCTTT.